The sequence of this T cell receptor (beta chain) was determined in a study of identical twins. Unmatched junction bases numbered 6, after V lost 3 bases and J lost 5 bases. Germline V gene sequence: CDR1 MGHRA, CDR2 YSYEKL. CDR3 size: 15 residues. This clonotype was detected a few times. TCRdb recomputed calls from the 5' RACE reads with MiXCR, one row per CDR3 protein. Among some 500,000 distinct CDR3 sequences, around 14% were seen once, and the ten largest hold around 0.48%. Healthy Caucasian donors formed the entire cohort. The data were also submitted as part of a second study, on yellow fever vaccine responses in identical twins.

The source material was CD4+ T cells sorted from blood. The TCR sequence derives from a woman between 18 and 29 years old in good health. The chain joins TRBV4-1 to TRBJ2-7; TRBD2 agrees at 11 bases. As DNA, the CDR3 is TGCGCCAGCAGCCAGCCGACTAGCGGGACGCACGAGCAGTACTTC. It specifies CASSQPTSGTHEQYF.